The clone carrying this TCR beta chain was observed a handful of times. This sample was taken from a study of T-cell reconstitution after alpha-beta-depleted transplantation in children. Unique molecular identifiers were incorporated into the prepared TCRbeta library. From the PCR reads, TCRdb called clonotypes with MiXCR, one entry per CDR3 protein. This repertoire shows 500,000 or so distinct CDR3 sequences, around a third found once; its top ten account for approximately 2.3%. The CDR3 covers 12 residues. The J segment lost 7 bases and the V segment lost 5 bases, leaving 7 bases of the junction unmatched. Per the germline V gene, CDR1 is DFQATT and CDR2 is SNEGSKA (reference sequence).

This TCR came from a human donor who donated a stem cell graft to a child with aplastic anemia. Here the sequenced sample was PBMCs from the stem cell graft donor, taken from the stem cell graft. The chain joins TRBV20-1 to TRBJ1-1; the match to TRBD1 covers 7 bases. This CDR3 is CSALRGEVEAFF. CDR3 bases: TGCAGTGCTCTCAGGGGGGAGGTTGAAGCTTTCTTT.